The sequence of this T cell receptor beta chain was determined in a study of PD-1 blockade in classical Hodgkin lymphoma. The study's findings and limits: Similar baseline diversity was found in complete responders and newly diagnosed patients. Significant TCR diversity gains by C4D1 occurred in CD4+ but not CD8+ cells. A reduction in baseline TCR diversity was reportedly seen in newly diagnosed patients relative to healthy donors.

The protocol was immunoSEQ multiplex PCR, while the TCRdb copy is restricted to in-frame clones and leaves out a portion. The sample shows roughly 140,000 clones, 78% of them seen only once. This clone was seen only a few times. Its matching antigen is unknown. The patients all showed relapse after autologous stem cell transplantation, while their brentuximab vedotin exposure varied. Complete response, partial response or progressive disease were the best responses. Trimming left V 9 bases short and J 0 bases short, with 15 bases between. CDR1 MNHNY and CDR2 SVGAGI come from the germline V gene (reference sequence). The CDR3 covers 14 residues.

This TCR was sampled from a human donor with classical Hodgkin lymphoma. V and J are TRBV6-6 and TRBJ2-7; maybe TRBD2 (5 bases). This specimen consisted of peripheral blood mononuclear cells (PBMCs), obtained before the second cycle of nivolumab. The CDR3 reads CASLKDSSSYEQYF. DNA for the CDR3: TGTGCCAGTCTCAAGGACTCCAGCTCCTACGAGCAGTACTTC.